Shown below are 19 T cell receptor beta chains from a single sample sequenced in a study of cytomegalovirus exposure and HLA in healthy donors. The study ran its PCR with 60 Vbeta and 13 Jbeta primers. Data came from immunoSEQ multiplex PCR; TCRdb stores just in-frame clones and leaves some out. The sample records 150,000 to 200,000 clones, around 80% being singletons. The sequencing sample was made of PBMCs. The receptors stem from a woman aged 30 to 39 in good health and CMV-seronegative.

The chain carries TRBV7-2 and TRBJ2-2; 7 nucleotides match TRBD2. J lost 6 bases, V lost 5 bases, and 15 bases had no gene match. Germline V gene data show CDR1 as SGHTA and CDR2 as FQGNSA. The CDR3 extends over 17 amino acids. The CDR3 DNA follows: TGTGCCAGCAGCCCAGATTTGGCCGGGGGACTATCCGGGGAGCTGTTTTTT. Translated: CASSPDLAGGLSGELFF.

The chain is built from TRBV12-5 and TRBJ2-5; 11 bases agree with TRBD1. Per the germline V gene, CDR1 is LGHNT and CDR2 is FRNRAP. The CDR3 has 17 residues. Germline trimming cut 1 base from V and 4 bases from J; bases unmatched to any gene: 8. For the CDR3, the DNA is TGTGCTAGTGGTTTGGAAAGGACAGGGGGCGGGACAGAGACCCAGTACTTC. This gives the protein CASGLERTGGGTETQYF.

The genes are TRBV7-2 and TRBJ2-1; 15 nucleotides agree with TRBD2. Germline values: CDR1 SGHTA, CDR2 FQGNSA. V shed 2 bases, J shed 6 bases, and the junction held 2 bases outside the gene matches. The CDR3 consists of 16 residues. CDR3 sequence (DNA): TGTGCCAGCAGCTTATCGGGACTAGCGGGGGGCAATGAGCAGTTCTTC. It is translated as CASSLSGLAGGNEQFF.

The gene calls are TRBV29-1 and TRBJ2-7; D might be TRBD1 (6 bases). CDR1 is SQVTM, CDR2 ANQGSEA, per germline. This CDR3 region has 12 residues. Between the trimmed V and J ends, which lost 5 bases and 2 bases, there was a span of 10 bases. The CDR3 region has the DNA TGCAGCGTTCCACAGGGCCCCTACGAGCAGTACTTC. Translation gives CSVPQGPYEQYF.

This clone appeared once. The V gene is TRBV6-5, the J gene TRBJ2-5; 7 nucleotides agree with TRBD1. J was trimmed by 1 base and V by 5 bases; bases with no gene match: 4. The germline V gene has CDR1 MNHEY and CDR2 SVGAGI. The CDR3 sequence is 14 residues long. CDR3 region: CASSRGQFQETQYF. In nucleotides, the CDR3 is TGTGCCAGCAGTAGGGGACAGTTCCAAGAGACCCAGTACTTC.

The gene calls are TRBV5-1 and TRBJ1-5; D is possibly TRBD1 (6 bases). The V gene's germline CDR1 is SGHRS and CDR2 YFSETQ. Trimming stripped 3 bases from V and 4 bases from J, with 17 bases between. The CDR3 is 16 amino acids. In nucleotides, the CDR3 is TGCGCCAGCAGCTCGGGTTACAGGGTAGCAAATCAGCCCCAGCATTTT. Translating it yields CASSSGYRVANQPQHF.

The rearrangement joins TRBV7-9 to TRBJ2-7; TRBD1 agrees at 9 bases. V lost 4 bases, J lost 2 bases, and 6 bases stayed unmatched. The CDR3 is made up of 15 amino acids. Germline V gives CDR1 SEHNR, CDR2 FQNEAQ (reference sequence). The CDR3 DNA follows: TGTGCCAGCAGCTCACCGGGACAGGGACCCTACGAGCAGTACTTC. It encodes CASSSPGQGPYEQYF.

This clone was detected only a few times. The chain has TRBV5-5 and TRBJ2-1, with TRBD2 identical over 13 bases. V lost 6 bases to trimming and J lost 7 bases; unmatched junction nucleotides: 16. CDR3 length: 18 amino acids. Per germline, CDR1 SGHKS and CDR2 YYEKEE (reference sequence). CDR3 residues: CASTNRLAGGFVKNEQFF. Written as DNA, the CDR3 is TGTGCCAGCACCAACCGACTAGCGGGGGGATTTGTTAAAAATGAGCAGTTCTTC. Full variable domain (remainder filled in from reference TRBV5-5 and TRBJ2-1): DAGVTQSPTHLIKTRGQQVTLRCSPISGHKSVSWYQQVLGQGPQFIFQYYEKEERGRGNFPDRFSARQFPNYSSELNVNALLLGDSALYLCASTNRLAGGFVKNEQFFGPGTRLTVL.

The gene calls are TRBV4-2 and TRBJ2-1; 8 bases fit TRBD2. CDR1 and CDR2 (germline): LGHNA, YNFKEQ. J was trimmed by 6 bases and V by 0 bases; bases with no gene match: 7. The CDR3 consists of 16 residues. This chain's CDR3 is CASSQDFGGGRNEQFF. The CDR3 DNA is TGTGCCAGCAGCCAAGATTTCGGGGGGGGCCGCAATGAGCAGTTCTTC.

Here the CDR3 reads CASSWTGVNSPLHF. CDR3 DNA sequence: TGTGCCAGCAGCTGGACAGGGGTTAACTCACCCCTCCACTTT. This chain links TRBV7-2 with TRBJ1-6; 9 bases fit TRBD1. Germline-derived CDR1 and CDR2 are SGHTA and FQGNSA. J lost 10 bases, V lost 4 bases, and 5 bases had no gene match. The CDR3 extends over 14 amino acids.

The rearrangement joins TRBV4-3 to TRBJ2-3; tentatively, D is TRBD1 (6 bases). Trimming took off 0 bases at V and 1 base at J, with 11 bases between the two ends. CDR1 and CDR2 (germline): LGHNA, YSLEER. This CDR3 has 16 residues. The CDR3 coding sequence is TGCGCCAGCAGCCAAGACCGCCCAGGGGGCACAGATACGCAGTATTTT. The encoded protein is CASSQDRPGGTDTQYF.

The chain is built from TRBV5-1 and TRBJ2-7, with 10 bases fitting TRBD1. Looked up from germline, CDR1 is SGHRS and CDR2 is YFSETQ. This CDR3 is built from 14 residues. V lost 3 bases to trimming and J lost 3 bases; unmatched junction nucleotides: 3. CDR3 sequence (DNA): TGCGCCAGCAGCTCGGGACAGGGGTTCTACGAGCAGTACTTC. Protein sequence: CASSSGQGFYEQYF. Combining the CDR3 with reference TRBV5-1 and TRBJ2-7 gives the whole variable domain KAGVTQTPRYLIKTRGQQVTLSCSPISGHRSVSWYQQTPGQGLQFLFEYFSETQRNKGNFPGRFSGRQFSNSRSEMNVSTLELGDSALYLCASSSGQGFYEQYFGPGTRLTVT.

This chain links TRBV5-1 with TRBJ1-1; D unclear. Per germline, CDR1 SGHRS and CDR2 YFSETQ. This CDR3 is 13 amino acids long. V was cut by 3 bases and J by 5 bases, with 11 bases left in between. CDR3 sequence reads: CASSSGLDTEAFF. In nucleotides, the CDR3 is TGCGCCAGCAGCTCCGGCCTAGATACTGAAGCTTTCTTT.

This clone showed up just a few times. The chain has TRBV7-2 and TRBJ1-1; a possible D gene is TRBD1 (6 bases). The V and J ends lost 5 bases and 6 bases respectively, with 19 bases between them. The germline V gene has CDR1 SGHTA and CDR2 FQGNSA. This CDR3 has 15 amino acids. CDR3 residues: CASSGGAGLTAEAFF. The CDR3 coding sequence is TGTGCCAGCAGCGGGGGGGCAGGGCTTACGGCTGAAGCTTTCTTT. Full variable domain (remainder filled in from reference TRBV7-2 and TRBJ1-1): GAGVSQSPSNKVTEKGKDVELRCDPISGHTALYWYRQSLGQGLEFLIYFQGNSAPDKSGLPSDRFSAERTGGSVSTLTIQRTQQEDSAVYLCASSGGAGLTAEAFFGQGTRLTVV.

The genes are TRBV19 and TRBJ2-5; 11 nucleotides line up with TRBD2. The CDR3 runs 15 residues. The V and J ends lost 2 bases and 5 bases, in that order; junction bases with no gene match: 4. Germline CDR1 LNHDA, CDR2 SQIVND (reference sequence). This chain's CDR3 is CASSILAGGSETQYF. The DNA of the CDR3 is TGTGCCAGTAGTATACTAGCGGGGGGTAGTGAGACCCAGTACTTC.

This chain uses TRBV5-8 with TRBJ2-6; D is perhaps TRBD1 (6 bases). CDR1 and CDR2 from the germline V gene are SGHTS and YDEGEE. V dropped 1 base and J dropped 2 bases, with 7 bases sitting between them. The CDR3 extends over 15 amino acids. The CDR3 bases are TGTGCCAGCAGCTTGCAGGGGCCTGGGGCCAACGTCCTGACTTTC. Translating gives CASSLQGPGANVLTF.

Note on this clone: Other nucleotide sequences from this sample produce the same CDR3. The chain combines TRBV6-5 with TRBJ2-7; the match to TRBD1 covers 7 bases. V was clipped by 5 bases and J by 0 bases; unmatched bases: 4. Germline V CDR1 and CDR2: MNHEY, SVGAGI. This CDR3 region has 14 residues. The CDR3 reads CASSRGQSSYEQYF. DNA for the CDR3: TGTGCCAGCAGTAGGGGACAGAGCTCCTACGAGCAGTACTTC.

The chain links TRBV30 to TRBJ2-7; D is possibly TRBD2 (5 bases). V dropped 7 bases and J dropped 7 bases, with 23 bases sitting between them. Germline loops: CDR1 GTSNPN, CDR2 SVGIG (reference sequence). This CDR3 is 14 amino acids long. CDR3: CASSDPGTIREQYF. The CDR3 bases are TGTGCCTCATCGGACCCGGGAACTATTAGGGAGCAGTACTTC.

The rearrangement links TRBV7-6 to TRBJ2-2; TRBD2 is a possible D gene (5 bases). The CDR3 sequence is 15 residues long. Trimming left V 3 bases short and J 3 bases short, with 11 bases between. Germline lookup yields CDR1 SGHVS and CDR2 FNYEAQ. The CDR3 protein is CASSLGRRYTGELFF. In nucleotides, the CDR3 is TGTGCCAGCAGCTTGGGCCGGAGGTACACCGGGGAGCTGTTTTTT.